The clone carrying this T cell receptor (beta chain) was seen at least ten times. As previously described, bulk TCR libraries were made using listed TCR primers. TCRdb analysed the PCR reads with MiXCR anew, one entry per CDR3 protein. In the table there are a few hundred thousand distinct CDR3 sequences, roughly 24% of which are singletons. The entry originates in a study of molecular identifiers for immune sequencing clone quantification. Across the whole study: For replicates, RNA isolated from approximately 20,000 or 98,000 naive CD8 cells was divided into five portions, of which four were sequenced.

Sorting defined naive CD8 T cells as CD8+CD4-CCR7+CD45RA+. Germline V gene lookup returns CDR1 SGDLS and CDR2 YYNGEE. The CDR3 totals 17 residues. The V end lost 0 bases, the J end lost 1 base, and 13 bases lay between the germline ends. Sample: naive CD8+ T cells from blood, with Jurkat cell RNA spiked in. Subset noted: FACS-sorted CD8+CD4-CCR7+CD45RA+ naive T cells. V gene TRBV9 combines with J gene TRBJ2-2; no firm D call. This clonotype was obtained from a human donor in good health. Some libraries in this study had Jurkat cell RNA spiked in. CDR3 nucleotide sequence: TGTGCCAGCAGCGTAGCGGGCAGGCCCAGGAACACCGGGGAGCTGTTTTTT. This sequence encodes CASSVAGRPRNTGELFF.